These 21 T cell receptor beta chains were sequenced from one sample in a study of blood T cell repertoires in COVID-19. Generated by immunoSEQ multiplex PCR, the TCRdb table keeps only in-frame clones and is missing some. The repertoire holds about 86,000 clones, with roughly three quarters as singletons. Input material: peripheral blood. These TCRs come from a man between 65 and 80 years old with acute or convalescent COVID-19.

The chain couples TRBV27 to TRBJ2-1; D may be TRBD1 (6 bases). Germline CDR1 reads MNHEY; CDR2 reads SMNVEV (reference sequence). The ends were cut back, 6 bases at V and 4 bases at J, with 10 bases in the middle. This CDR3 spans 13 amino acids. The CDR3, as DNA: TGTGCCAGCAGGCCGGACAGTTACAATGAGCAGTTCTTC. Residues: CASRPDSYNEQFF.

The chain uses TRBV18 and TRBJ2-3; 12 nucleotides agree with TRBD2. The CDR3 is 19 amino acids. The V gene end was trimmed by 3 bases and the J gene end by 1 base; junction bases not matched to a gene: 11. Looked up from germline, CDR1 is KGHSH and CDR2 is LQKENI. For the CDR3, the DNA is TGTGCCAGCTCACCGAAGAGGCTAGCGGGGGGGGAGCGCACAGATACGCAGTATTTT. As protein: CASSPKRLAGGERTDTQYF.

This rearrangement joins TRBV7-8 to TRBJ2-1; 8 nucleotides agree with TRBD2. V gave up 0 bases and J gave up 5 bases; unmatched junction bases: 6. Germline V gene data show CDR1 as SGHVS and CDR2 as FQNEAQ. The CDR3 extends over 16 amino acids. CDR3 sequence reads: CASSLARGGLDNEQFF. Here the CDR3 DNA reads TGTGCCAGCAGCTTAGCACGCGGGGGGCTCGACAATGAGCAGTTCTTC. Full variable domain (missing parts from reference TRBV7-8 and TRBJ2-1): GAGVSQSPRYKVAKRGQDVALRCDPISGHVSLFWYQQALGQGPEFLTYFQNEAQLDKSGLPSDRFFAERPEGSVSTLKIQRTQQEDSAVYLCASSLARGGLDNEQFFGPGTRLTVL.

V and J are TRBV5-1 and TRBJ2-5, with 8 bases identical to TRBD1. This CDR3 has 15 amino acids. Germline CDR1 and CDR2: SGHRS and YFSETQ. V gave up 4 bases and J gave up 5 bases; unmatched junction bases: 10. The CDR3 loop is CASSLGTGKGETQYF. The DNA of the CDR3 is TGCGCCAGCAGCCTCGGGACAGGCAAGGGGGAGACCCAGTACTTC.

The chain couples TRBV6-5 to TRBJ2-1; D perhaps matches TRBD2 (7 bases). V lost 4 bases and J 6 bases, leaving 19 bases between the germline ends. Germline lookup yields CDR1 MNHEY and CDR2 SVGAGI. The CDR3 runs 16 residues. CDR3 sequence reads: CASSLILGGPSNEQFF. CDR3 in DNA: TGTGCCAGCAGTTTAATCCTGGGGGGGCCAAGCAATGAGCAGTTCTTC.

V gene TRBV6-2 or TRBV6-3 combines with J gene TRBJ1-1; TRBD1 matches at 10 bases. CDR1 and CDR2 from the germline V gene are MNHEY and SVGEGT. V was clipped by 4 bases and J by 5 bases; unmatched bases: 7. This CDR3 has 15 amino acids. CDR3 bases: TGTGCCAGCAGTTTCTCCGGGACAGGGGCGACTGAAGCTTTCTTT. Translated: CASSFSGTGATEAFF.

This chain uses TRBV5-1 with TRBJ2-3; 8 bases match TRBD1. CDR3 length equals 15 residues. Losses at the gene ends were 2 bases for V and 1 base for J; bases not matched to a gene: 3. Germline loops: CDR1 SGHRS, CDR2 YFSETQ. The CDR3 sequence is CASSLGQGGTDTQYF. The CDR3 DNA follows: TGCGCCAGCAGCTTAGGACAGGGTGGCACAGATACGCAGTATTTT.

The chain recombines TRBV30 with TRBJ1-1; TRBD1 matches 8 bases. The V gene end was trimmed by 0 bases and the J gene end by 6 bases; junction bases not matched to a gene: 9. Germline V CDR1 and CDR2: GTSNPN, SVGIG (reference sequence). CDR3 length: 15 residues. CDR3 loop: CAWSVRDRPMAEAFF. The DNA of the CDR3 is TGTGCCTGGAGTGTACGGGACAGGCCTATGGCTGAAGCTTTCTTT.

The chain carries TRBV29-1 and TRBJ2-5; TRBD1 matches at 7 bases. Germline V lookup: CDR1 SQVTM, CDR2 ANQGSEA. J lost 5 bases, V lost 0 bases, and 9 bases had no gene match. The length of the CDR3 is 15 residues. The DNA of the CDR3 is TGCAGCGTTGAAGATCCTACAGGGGCAACTGAGACCCAGTACTTC. Its protein product is CSVEDPTGATETQYF.

The rearrangement joins TRBV7-6 to TRBJ1-4, with 8 nucleotides matching TRBD1. CDR1 is SGHVS, CDR2 FNYEAQ, per germline. With V trimmed by 4 bases and J by 8 bases, 9 bases remained unmatched. The CDR3 loop spans 15 amino acids. CDR3 amino acids: CASSSPRQGIEKLFF. Written as DNA, the CDR3 is TGTGCCAGCAGCTCTCCGAGACAGGGGATAGAAAAACTGTTTTTT. Full variable domain (remainder filled in from reference TRBV7-6 and TRBJ1-4): GAGVSQSPRYKVTKRGQDVALRCDPISGHVSLYWYRQALGQGPEFLTYFNYEAQQDKSGLPNDRFSAERPEGSISTLTIQRTEQRDSAMYRCASSSPRQGIEKLFFGSGTQLSVL.

This sequence joins TRBV5-4 and TRBJ2-5; 10 bases align to TRBD2. V lost 3 bases to trimming and J lost 3 bases; unmatched junction nucleotides: 5. The CDR3 is 15 residues long. CDR1 and CDR2 (germline): SGHNT, YYREEE (reference sequence). The CDR3, as DNA: TGTGCCAGCAGCTCCATGCTAGCGGGGGAAGAGACCCAGTACTTC. This sequence encodes CASSSMLAGEETQYF.

The chain carries TRBV18 and TRBJ2-7; TRBD1 might be the D (7 bases). The V gene lost 6 bases and the J gene lost 5 bases, with 20 bases spanning the gap. This CDR3 spans 15 amino acids. Germline assignment: CDR1 KGHSH and CDR2 LQKENI. CDR3 nucleotides: TGTGCCAGCTCGCCTCAGGGGGGTATTACCGACGAGCAGTACTTC. Amino acid sequence: CASSPQGGITDEQYF.

The chain recombines TRBV4-1 with TRBJ1-2; D remains unclear. The CDR3 totals 14 residues. The germline V gene has CDR1 MGHRA and CDR2 YSYEKL. The V end was cut by 1 base, the J end by 2 bases, with 8 bases between. The CDR3, as DNA: TGCGCCAGCAGCCAAGTAGGAGGGAACTATGGCTACACCTTC. The encoded protein is CASSQVGGNYGYTF.

This rearrangement joins TRBV18 to TRBJ2-1; D ambiguous. The CDR3 has 13 amino acids. V was cut by 5 bases and J by 3 bases, with 8 bases left in between. CDR1 and CDR2 (germline): KGHSH, LQKENI. The CDR3 reads CASSGVIYNEQFF. The CDR3 nucleotides are TGTGCCAGCTCAGGAGTGATCTACAATGAGCAGTTCTTC.

The chain combines TRBV2 with TRBJ1-6; 9 bases match TRBD1. There are 14 residues in the CDR3. Germline CDR1 reads SNHLY; CDR2 reads FYNNEI. The V and J ends lost 6 bases and 11 bases, in that order; junction bases with no gene match: 8. As DNA, the CDR3 is TGTGCCAGCAGCGCCGGACAGGGGATTGCACCCCTCCACTTT. As protein: CASSAGQGIAPLHF.

The chain is built from TRBV7-9 and TRBJ2-3; tentative D call: TRBD1 (5 bases). V lost 1 base and J 4 bases, leaving 21 bases between the germline ends. CDR1 SEHNR and CDR2 FQNEAQ come from the germline V gene (reference sequence). This CDR3 has 18 residues. The CDR3 is CASSLGAGNGFRADTQYF. The CDR3 region has the DNA TGTGCCAGCAGCTTAGGCGCAGGGAATGGGTTTAGGGCAGATACGCAGTATTTT. Full variable domain (outside the CDR3, taken from reference TRBV7-9 and TRBJ2-3): DTGVSQNPRHKITKRGQNVTFRCDPISEHNRLYWYRQTLGQGPEFLTYFQNEAQLEKSRLLSDRFSAERPKGSFSTLEIQRTEQGDSAMYLCASSLGAGNGFRADTQYFGPGTRLTVL.

The rearrangement joins TRBV28 to TRBJ2-5; 7 positions match TRBD2. CDR1 MDHEN and CDR2 SYDVKM come from the germline V gene. Trimming took 2 bases from V and 6 from J; bases not matched to a gene: 6. The CDR3 length is 14 residues. The CDR3, as DNA: TGTGCCAGCAGTTTAGGAGCGGGGTGGAAGACCCAGTACTTC. Protein: CASSLGAGWKTQYF. Combining the CDR3 with reference TRBV28 and TRBJ2-5 gives the whole variable domain DVKVTQSSRYLVKRTGEKVFLECVQDMDHENMFWYRQDPGLGLRLIYFSYDVKMKEKGDIPEGYSVSREKKERFSLILESASTNQTSMYLCASSLGAGWKTQYFGPGTRLLVL.

This clone has just one count. CDR3: CASSPSSMDSPLHF. The CDR3 region has the DNA TGTGCCAGCTCACCGAGTAGCATGGATTCACCCCTCCACTTT. The chain has TRBV18 and TRBJ1-6; no clear D gene. V lost 3 bases to trimming and J lost 8 bases, with 11 bases between them. The CDR3 consists of 14 residues. CDR1 is KGHSH and CDR2 is LQKENI in the germline V gene.

This clone was counted once. V usage is TRBV19 and J usage is TRBJ2-2; 12 nucleotides line up with TRBD2. The CDR3 has 17 amino acids. Losses at the gene ends were 5 bases for V and 1 base for J; bases not matched to a gene: 5. CDR1 LNHDA and CDR2 SQIVND come from the germline V gene (reference sequence). The CDR3 coding sequence is TGTGCCAGTAGTGTCACTAGCGGGGGGATGAACACCGGGGAGCTGTTTTTT. Translating it yields CASSVTSGGMNTGELFF.

The rearrangement joins TRBV6-6 to TRBJ1-1; the D is unclear. The V gene lost 5 bases and the J gene lost 0 bases, with 10 bases spanning the gap. Germline CDR1 MNHNY, CDR2 SVGAGI (reference sequence). This CDR3 has 14 residues. For the CDR3, the DNA is TGTGCCAGCAGTCTGGCTCCGTTGAACACTGAAGCTTTCTTT. This sequence encodes CASSLAPLNTEAFF.

The V gene is TRBV19, the J gene TRBJ1-5; 9 bases map to TRBD1. The CDR3 has 15 residues. J gave up 7 bases and V 6 bases, and 10 bases lay outside the gene matches. The V gene's germline CDR1 is LNHDA and CDR2 SQIVND (reference sequence). Here the CDR3 DNA reads TGTGCCAGTAGCGGGGGACAGGGTACAGGGCAGCCCCAGCATTTT. Translating it yields CASSGGQGTGQPQHF.